This TCR beta chain was documented in a study of blood T cell repertoires in COVID-19 (dated by TCRdb to the early 2020s). Background for the entire study: The collaborator samples originated in the United States, Italy and Spain and spanned the acute and convalescent phases of COVID-19. The sample metadata nearly always contained a de-identified subject ID, COVID-19 status, age in years and sex. Where available, HLA class I and class II types were obtained from metadata supplied by the sample provider rather than from assay-based typing. The dataset comprised deeply sampled blood TCRbeta repertoires from subjects exposed to, actively infected with, or recovered from COVID-19. The prospective study material was composed of cDNA or gDNA derived from T cells, B-cell-depleted T cells, or PBMCs. Samples came from the ongoing ImmuneRACE study (first 160 participants) plus 1,254 subjects from 6 global collaborators. The repertoires were made available in a free public database intended to serve as a resource for research on the immune response to SARS-CoV-2. Study-wide findings and limitations: The amount of clinical and demographic metadata varied by source and participant and was provided uncurated.

TCRbeta CDR3 regions were amplified from genomic DNA using the immunoSEQ Assay, a bias-controlled multiplex PCR. Turning to the authors' computational methods: The number of nucleated cells in each sample was estimated from the amplification of reference gene primers within the assay. Sequence reads were collapsed and filtered to measure the absolute abundance of every unique TCRbeta CDR3 rearrangement. For each sample, productive Simpson clonality was calculated by taking the square root of Simpson's diversity index across productive rearrangements. TCRdb limited this immuneACCESS table to in-frame rearrangements with V and J called. A share of clones is missing; checked studies link under half to unresolved V genes, and the rest is unexplained. V and J calls and clone size follow that table, whereas D and trimming were derived from the DNA. The table for this sample lists fewer than 300,000 clones; 85% to 90% of them were counted only once. The ten largest make up around 10% of the sample.

V sheds 1 base and J sheds 5 bases, leaving 16 bases between their ends. CDR1 is given as LGHNA and CDR2 as YSLEER, both from the germline V gene. There are 16 amino acids in the CDR3, from cysteine to phenylalanine inclusive. The read is trimmed to its CDR3 DNA, 48 bases read in frame from base 1. Notes on this clone: The antigen it recognizes is unknown. No clone much larger than this one lies a single base away; base qualities are absent.

In Seattle, one collaborating source enrolled patients while the infection was active and tracked those patients longitudinally over the course of disease. Collaborating institutions collected whole blood in K2EDTA tubes following their own protocols. For TCRbeta analysis, collaborators shipped samples in one of three forms: frozen whole blood, isolated PBMCs, or DNA extracted from either of those sample types. Recombination joined TRBV4-3 with TRBJ2-3, with a tentative D gene TRBD1 over 6 matching bases. The sequenced sample consisted of peripheral blood. The TCR originated in a man in his fifties with COVID-19, enrolled during active disease. The DNA sequence follows: TGCGCCAGCAGCCAAGGGGGGCCAGGGACGATAGATACGCAGTATTTT. Its protein is CASSQGGPGTIDTQYF.